These 30 T cell receptor beta chains were all obtained from the same sample, sequenced in a study of T cell repertoires in cytomegalovirus infection. Their target antigens are unknown. A single record per CDR3 protein comes from TCRdb applying MiXCR to the reads. The table lists some 940,000 distinct CDR3 sequences, around 32% of them singletons, with about an eighth in the top ten. The material was cultured CD8+ T cells from PBMCs, obtained from culture after CMV antigen stimulation. The receptors were sampled from a human donor in good health (CMV status not recorded). Some clones in this sample may be carry-over from other donors' samples.

The chain's CDR3 is CASSPSGGTSTDTQYF. The CDR3 nucleotides are TGTGCCAGCTCACCTAGCGGGGGAACTAGCACAGATACGCAGTATTTT. The rearrangement uses TRBV18 and TRBJ2-3; 9 bases map to TRBD2. The CDR3 has 16 residues. V dropped 3 bases and J dropped 0; count of bases not matched to a gene: 4. The germline gives CDR1 KGHSH, CDR2 LQKENI.

This clonotype came up a few times. The chain combines TRBV27 with TRBJ1-1; D not resolved. Germline V gene data show CDR1 as MNHEY and CDR2 as SMNVEV (reference sequence). This CDR3 spans 14 amino acids. V lost 6 bases, J lost 1 base, and 12 bases lay in between. The CDR3 spells CASRINGENTEAFF. The DNA of the CDR3 is TGTGCCAGCAGGATCAACGGGGAGAACACTGAAGCTTTCTTT.

The chain links TRBV6-1 to TRBJ2-1; D perhaps matches TRBD2 (5 bases). V dropped 5 bases and J dropped 5 bases, with 7 bases sitting between them. The CDR3 is 12 amino acids. Germline lookup yields CDR1 MNHNS and CDR2 SASEGT. The CDR3 coding sequence is TGTGCCAGCAGTACGACTAACAATGAGCAGTTCTTC. Its protein is CASSTTNNEQFF.

This clonotype is a singleton in its sample. V is TRBV20-1 and J is TRBJ2-7, with D tentatively TRBD1 or TRBD2 (5 bases each). This CDR3 spans 16 amino acids. V lost 0 bases to trimming and J lost 0 bases, with 15 bases between them. The germline gives CDR1 DFQATT, CDR2 SNEGSKA (reference sequence). CDR3 nucleotide sequence: TGCAGTGCTAGAGAGTGGGGAGACAGTTTCTCCTACGAGCAGTACGTC. Protein: CSAREWGDSFSYEQYV.

This clonotype was counted only a few times. This chain joins TRBV6-1 and TRBJ1-4; the D gene is possibly TRBD1 (5 bases). With 6 bases removed from V and 4 bases from J, the gap between germline ends came to 12 bases. This CDR3 is built from 14 residues. CDR1 and CDR2 from the germline V gene are MNHNS and SASEGT. For the CDR3, the DNA is TGTGCCAGCAGGAGGGACGGCTTTAATGAAAAACTGTTTTTT. Its translation is CASRRDGFNEKLFF.

The chain carries TRBV12-3 or TRBV12-4 and TRBJ2-7; D remains ambiguous. The CDR3 is made up of 14 amino acids. Trimming removed 6 bases from V and 3 bases from J, with 15 bases in between. The CDR3 sequence is CASSLNLVSYEQYF. In nucleotides, the CDR3 is TGTGCCAGCAGCCTTAACCTGGTAAGCTACGAGCAGTACTTC.

This chain connects TRBV24-1 to TRBJ2-1; 8 nucleotides agree with TRBD1. CDR3 length: 14 residues. From germline, CDR1 is KGHDR and CDR2 SFDVKD. The trim removed 4 bases at V and 7 bases at J, leaving 5 bases unmatched. This CDR3 is CATSDPTGANEQFF. In DNA, the CDR3 is TGTGCCACCAGTGACCCGACAGGGGCTAATGAGCAGTTCTTC.

Ten or more counts support this clonotype. The CDR3 bases are TGTGCCAGCAGCGACCGACAGGAGAGGGCCAACGTCCTGACTTTC. This encodes CASSDRQERANVLTF. The chain uses TRBV7-2 and TRBJ2-6; a weak D match, TRBD1 (6 bases). The CDR3 is 15 residues long. Germline V gene lookup returns CDR1 SGHTA and CDR2 FQGNSA. The V end lost 5 bases, the J end lost 5 bases, and 13 bases lay between the germline ends.

This clonotype was counted between two and nine times. V usage is TRBV12-3 or TRBV12-4 and J usage is TRBJ1-2; D gene ambiguous. The CDR3 consists of 15 residues. Between the trimmed V and J ends, which lost 3 bases and 4 bases, there was a span of 15 bases. The CDR3 DNA reads as TGTGCCAGCAGTTTTAGGCAGAGGATCATCTATGGCTACACCTTC. Protein product: CASSFRQRIIYGYTF.

This clonotype showed up just a few times. The chain joins TRBV7-8 to TRBJ2-1; TRBD1 or TRBD2 may be the D gene (5 bases each). Trimming stripped 1 base from V and 9 bases from J, with 10 bases between. This CDR3 is 13 amino acids long. CDR1 is SGHVS, CDR2 FQNEAQ, per germline. The CDR3, as DNA: TGTGCCAGCAGCTTAGAACCTGGGGGTGAGCAGTTCTTC. This sequence encodes CASSLEPGGEQFF.

This chain connects TRBV11-2 to TRBJ2-1; 7 bases fit TRBD1. The ends lost 6 bases at V and 6 bases at J; junction bases unmatched: 11. The CDR3 spans 15 residues. CDR1 and CDR2 from the germline V gene are SGHAT and FQNNGV. CDR3 sequence: CASRGGVYRGNEQFF. The CDR3 nucleotides read TGTGCCAGCAGGGGTGGGGTATACAGGGGCAATGAGCAGTTCTTC.

Only a few counts were recorded for this clonotype. This chain joins TRBV6-5 and TRBJ2-4; D is undetermined. The germline V gene has CDR1 MNHEY and CDR2 SVGAGI. The CDR3 length is 13 residues. V was clipped by 2 bases and J by 0 bases, with 2 bases between them. CDR3 sequence (DNA): TGTGCCAGCAGTTACACAGCCAAAAACATTCAGTACTTC. Translated, it gives CASSYTAKNIQYF.

About this clonotype: A clone one base away is much larger, so this may be a read error. The chain links TRBV7-2 to TRBJ1-5, with D uncertain. The CDR3 runs 13 residues. CDR1 SGHTA and CDR2 FQGNSA come from the germline V gene. Trimming removed 8 bases from V and 4 bases from J, with 12 bases in between. CDR3: CASQAVPNQPQHF. Here the CDR3 DNA reads TGTGCCAGCCAGGCGGTTCCAAATCAGCCCCAGCATTTT.

This clonotype was counted many times. CDR3 sequence (DNA): TGTGCCAGCAGTTACTCGGGCTACAAAACTGAAGCTTTCTTT. It specifies CASSYSGYKTEAFF. V and J are TRBV6-5 and TRBJ1-1, with D unresolved. Germline-derived CDR1 and CDR2 are MNHEY and SVGAGI. V dropped 0 bases and J dropped 5 bases, with 10 bases sitting between them. The CDR3 extends over 14 amino acids.

This clonotype was seen a handful of times. The chain uses TRBV4-1 and TRBJ1-1; no definite D call. The CDR3 runs to 15 residues. Germline V lookup: CDR1 MGHRA, CDR2 YSYEKL. Trimming took 4 bases from V and 3 from J, leaving 15 bases between them. CDR3 nucleotide sequence: TGCGCCAGCAGCCCAACAACTCTAATGGACACTGAAGCTTTCTTT. Protein sequence: CASSPTTLMDTEAFF.

There are many counts of this clonotype. The CDR3 loop reads CASSPSVGPSQPQHF. The CDR3 DNA sequence: TGTGCCAGCAGCCCGTCCGTGGGTCCAAGTCAGCCCCAGCATTTT. The genes are TRBV7-2 and TRBJ1-5; no clear D. The germline gives CDR1 SGHTA, CDR2 FQGNSA. The CDR3 length is 15 residues. V gave up 5 bases and J gave up 6 bases, with 17 bases separating them.

This clonotype has a handful of counts. The chain employs TRBV12-3 or TRBV12-4 and TRBJ2-5, with D perhaps given as TRBD1 or TRBD2 (6 bases each). CDR3 length: 13 amino acids. CDR3 sequence: CSSKEGGQETQYF. The CDR3 nucleotides read TGTTCATCCAAGGAGGGGGGCCAAGAGACCCAGTACTTC.

The table lists this clonotype with a few counts. Here the CDR3 reads CSASLPGTGSYNEQFF. CDR3 DNA sequence: TGCAGTGCTAGTCTTCCCGGGACAGGATCCTACAATGAGCAGTTCTTC. The rearrangement uses TRBV20-1 and TRBJ2-1; 8 bases agree with TRBD1. V shed 3 bases and J 1 base; nucleotides not matched to a gene: 8. The CDR3 covers 16 residues. Germline lookup yields CDR1 DFQATT and CDR2 SNEGSKA (reference sequence).

In this sample, this clonotype turned up many times. In DNA, the CDR3 is TGTGCCAGCAGCTTTGGGGGATACAATGAGCAGTTCTTC. It yields the protein CASSFGGYNEQFF. The chain uses TRBV27 and TRBJ2-1, with D possibly being TRBD1 or TRBD2 (5 bases each). The germline gives CDR1 MNHEY, CDR2 SMNVEV (reference sequence). The V and J ends lost 6 bases and 4 bases respectively, with 10 bases between them. The CDR3 has 13 amino acids.

This clonotype came up a few times. This chain joins TRBV7-6 and TRBJ1-5, with TRBD1 matching 10 bases. The CDR3 is made up of 16 amino acids. Germline loops: CDR1 SGHVS, CDR2 FNYEAQ. J gave up 4 bases and V 2 bases, and 5 bases lay outside the gene matches. The CDR3, as DNA: TGTGCCAGCAGCTTAAAAGACAGGGGGCTTAATCAGCCCCAGCATTTT. This encodes CASSLKDRGLNQPQHF.

This clonotype was seen ten or more times. This chain links TRBV6-5 with TRBJ1-1; possible D gene TRBD1, 6 bases. The germline CDR1 and CDR2 sequences are MNHEY and SVGAGI. The V end lost 5 bases, the J end lost 4 bases, and 8 bases lay between the germline ends. The CDR3 spans 12 residues. The CDR3 loop reads CASSGTPTEAFF. CDR3 DNA sequence: TGTGCCAGCAGTGGGACACCCACTGAAGCTTTCTTT.

This clonotype was seen a single time. The chain carries TRBV19 and TRBJ2-1; 7 bases are shared with TRBD1. Germline values: CDR1 LNHDA, CDR2 SQIVND (reference sequence). The CDR3 totals 13 residues. The trim removed 7 bases at V and 10 bases at J, leaving 10 bases unmatched. CDR3 sequence: CASTLPGGREQFF. As DNA, the CDR3 is TGTGCCAGTACCCTTCCAGGGGGTCGGGAGCAGTTCTTC.

This chain uses TRBV6-5 with TRBJ2-5; maybe TRBD2 (5 bases). The germline gives CDR1 MNHEY, CDR2 SVGAGI. Between the trimmed V and J ends, which lost 6 bases and 5 bases, there was a span of 10 bases. The CDR3 totals 12 residues. CDR3 region: CASRDYRETQYF. The DNA for the CDR3 is TGTGCCAGCAGAGACTACCGGGAGACCCAGTACTTC.

J is TRBJ2-1 and V is TRBV25-1; D is undetermined. The CDR3 has 11 amino acids. The V end lost 3 bases, the J end lost 10 bases, and 7 bases lay between the germline ends. Germline CDR1 reads MGHDK; CDR2 reads SYGVNS. The DNA for the CDR3 is TGTGCCAGCAGTGACTTTCAAGAGCAGTTCTTC. Residues: CASSDFQEQFF.

V and J are TRBV11-2 and TRBJ2-4; TRBD2 is a possible D gene (8 bases). Trimming removed 5 bases at V and 1 base at J, with 18 bases between. Per germline, CDR1 SGHAT and CDR2 FQNNGV. The CDR3 runs 17 residues. CDR3: CASSHRGGGLAKNIQYF. In nucleotides, the CDR3 is TGTGCCAGCAGCCACAGGGGCGGGGGGCTTGCCAAAAACATTCAGTACTTC. The full variable domain, rest sourced from reference TRBV11-2 and TRBJ2-4, is EAGVAQSPRYKIIEKRQSVAFWCNPISGHATLYWYQQILGQGPKLLIQFQNNGVVDDSQLPKDRFSAERLKGVDSTLKIQPAKLEDSAVYLCASSHRGGGLAKNIQYFGAGTRLSVL.

As concerns this clonotype: One end of the junction is discordant with germline, which a read error may explain. This rearrangement joins TRBV11-3 to TRBJ2-2, with 9 bases that match TRBD2. The germline CDR1 and CDR2 sequences are SGHNT and YENEEA. This CDR3 is 16 amino acids long. CDR3 in amino acids: CASSFAGGLPTGVLFF. CDR3 sequence (DNA): TGTGCCAGCAGCTTCGCGGGGGGGCTTCCCACCGGGGTGCTGTTTTTT.

This chain uses TRBV6-2 or TRBV6-3 with TRBJ2-7; D gene uncertain. CDR3 size: 16 residues. The germline V and J ends were trimmed by 0 bases and 0 bases, with 12 bases remaining between them. Germline V gives CDR1 MNHEY, CDR2 SVGEGT. The CDR3 sequence is CASSYSDLRSSYEQYV. The CDR3 coding sequence is TGTGCCAGCAGTTACTCAGACCTCCGGAGCTCCTACGAGCAGTACGTC.

This clonotype showed up just a few times. The chain recombines TRBV6-5 with TRBJ1-1; the D is unclear. The CDR3 runs 13 residues. Deletions cut 3 bases from V and 6 bases from J, with 11 bases between. Germline lookup yields CDR1 MNHEY and CDR2 SVGAGI. CDR3 residues: CASSYSPYAEAFF. The CDR3 DNA reads as TGTGCCAGCAGTTATTCTCCTTATGCTGAAGCTTTCTTT.

The rearrangement uses TRBV2 and TRBJ2-1; the D is unclear. There are 15 residues in the CDR3. Germline lookup yields CDR1 SNHLY and CDR2 FYNNEI. Trimming took 0 bases from V and 1 from J, leaving 7 bases between them. The CDR3 is CASSEADPSYNEQFF. CDR3 nucleotides: TGTGCCAGCAGTGAAGCCGATCCATCCTACAATGAGCAGTTCTTC.

The genes are TRBV2 and TRBJ2-5, with 7 bases aligning to TRBD2. Germline values: CDR1 SNHLY, CDR2 FYNNEI. This CDR3 is built from 16 residues. The V segment lost 8 bases and the J segment 1 base; nucleotides outside the gene matches: 13. The CDR3 DNA follows: TGTGCCAGCCCGGGGGGTCCCCGCCGGGTCCAAGAGACCCAGTACTTC. It translates to CASPGGPRRVQETQYF. Using reference TRBV2 and TRBJ2-5 for the parts outside the CDR3, the full variable domain is EPEVTQTPSHQVTQMGQEVILRCVPISNHLYFYWYRQILGQKVEFLVSFYNNEISEKSEIFDDQFSVERPDGSNFTLKIRSTKLEDSAMYFCASPGGPRRVQETQYFGPGTRLLVL.